The clone carrying this T cell receptor (beta chain) was observed a few times. Its cognate antigen is unknown. This specimen belongs to a study of T cells in Graves' hyperthyroidism and ophthalmopathy. General study points: Blood also contained most expanded thyroid clonotypes above 0.001.

TCR beta CDR3 sequences were amplified from RNA transcripts. HTBI primers were used for first-round RT-PCR of the TCR CDR3. One entry per CDR3 protein, called by TCRdb with MiXCR from the multiplex PCR reads. The sample has roughly 570,000 distinct CDR3 sequences, about half seen once. The receptor's source is an adult woman with Graves' disease, either hyperthyroidism or ophthalmopathy (not recorded which). The sample comprised peripheral blood or thyroid tissue (not recorded which).

CDR3 bases: TGTGCCAGCAGTTTTGGGGACAACGTCATTGAAAAACTGTTTTTT. This encodes CASSFGDNVIEKLFF. This chain joins TRBV25-1 and TRBJ1-4; perhaps TRBD1 as D (6 bases). Germline V CDR1 and CDR2: MGHDK, SYGVNS. The CDR3 contains 15 residues. V lost 5 bases and J lost 7, with 17 bases in between.